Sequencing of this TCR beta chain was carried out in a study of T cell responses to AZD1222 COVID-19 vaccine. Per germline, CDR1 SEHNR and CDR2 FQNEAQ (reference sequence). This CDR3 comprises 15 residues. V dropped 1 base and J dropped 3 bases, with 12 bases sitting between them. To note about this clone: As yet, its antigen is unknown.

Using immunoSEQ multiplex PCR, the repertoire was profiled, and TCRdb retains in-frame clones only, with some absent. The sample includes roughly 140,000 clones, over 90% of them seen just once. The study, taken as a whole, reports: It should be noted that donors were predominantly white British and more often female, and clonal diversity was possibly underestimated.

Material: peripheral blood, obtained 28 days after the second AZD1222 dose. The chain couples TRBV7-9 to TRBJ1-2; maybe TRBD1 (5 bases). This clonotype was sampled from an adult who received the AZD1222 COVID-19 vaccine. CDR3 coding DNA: TGTGCCAGCAGCTTAGAACGGCGAGGGGACTATGGCTACACCTTC. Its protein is CASSLERRGDYGYTF.